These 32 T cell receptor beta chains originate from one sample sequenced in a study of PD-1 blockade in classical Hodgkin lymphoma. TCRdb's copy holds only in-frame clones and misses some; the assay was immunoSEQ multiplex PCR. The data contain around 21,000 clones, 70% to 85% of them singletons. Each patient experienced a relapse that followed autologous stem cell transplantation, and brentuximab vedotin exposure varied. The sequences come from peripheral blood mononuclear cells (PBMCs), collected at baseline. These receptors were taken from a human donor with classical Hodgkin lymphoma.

CDR3 sequence (DNA): TGTGCCAGTAGTATCTGGGCCCTCCGAGGGAATGAGCAGTTCTTC. This gives the protein CASSIWALRGNEQFF. The chain links TRBV19 to TRBJ2-1; D might be TRBD2 (5 bases). Germline V gene data show CDR1 as LNHDA and CDR2 as SQIVND (reference sequence). Trimming shortened V by 3 bases and J by 7 bases, and 16 bases separated the two germline ends. The CDR3 is made up of 15 amino acids.

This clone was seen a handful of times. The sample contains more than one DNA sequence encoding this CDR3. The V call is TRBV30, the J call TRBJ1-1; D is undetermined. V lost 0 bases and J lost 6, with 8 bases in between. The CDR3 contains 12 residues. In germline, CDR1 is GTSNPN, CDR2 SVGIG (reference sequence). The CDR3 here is CAWSVERSEAFF. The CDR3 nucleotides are TGTGCCTGGAGTGTGGAGAGATCTGAAGCTTTCTTT. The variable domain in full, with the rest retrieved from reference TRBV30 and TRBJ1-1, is SQTIHQWPATLVQPVGSPLSLECTVEGTSNPNLYWYRQAAGRGLQLLFYSVGIGQISSEVPQNLSASRPQDRQFILSSKKLLLSDSGFYLCAWSVERSEAFFGQGTRLTVV.

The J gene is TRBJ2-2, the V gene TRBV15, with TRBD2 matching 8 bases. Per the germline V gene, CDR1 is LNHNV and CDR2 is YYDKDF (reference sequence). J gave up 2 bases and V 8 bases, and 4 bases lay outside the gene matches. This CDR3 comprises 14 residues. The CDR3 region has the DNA TGTGCCACCCGGGGGGGACGAAACACCGGGGAGCTGTTTTTT. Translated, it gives CATRGGRNTGELFF.

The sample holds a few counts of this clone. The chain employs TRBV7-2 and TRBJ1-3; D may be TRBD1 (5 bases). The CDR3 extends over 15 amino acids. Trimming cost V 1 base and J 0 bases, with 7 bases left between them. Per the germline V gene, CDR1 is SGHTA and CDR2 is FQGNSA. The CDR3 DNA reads TGTGCCAGCAGCTTAGGGACACACTCTGGAAACACCATATATTTT. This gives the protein CASSLGTHSGNTIYF.

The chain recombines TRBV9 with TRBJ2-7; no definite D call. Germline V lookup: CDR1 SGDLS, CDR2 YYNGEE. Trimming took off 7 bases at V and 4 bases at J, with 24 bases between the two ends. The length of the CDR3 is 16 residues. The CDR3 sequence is CASSNSDGPGLYEQYF. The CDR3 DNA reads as TGTGCCAGCTCAAACTCGGACGGCCCTGGGTTGTACGAGCAGTACTTC.

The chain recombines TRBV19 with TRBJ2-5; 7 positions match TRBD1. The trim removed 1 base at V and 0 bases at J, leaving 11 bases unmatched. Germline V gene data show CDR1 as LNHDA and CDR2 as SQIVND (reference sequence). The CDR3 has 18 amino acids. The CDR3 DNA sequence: TGTGCCAGTAGTATAGGAGACGGACAGGCGATAAACCAAGAGACCCAGTACTTC. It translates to CASSIGDGQAINQETQYF.

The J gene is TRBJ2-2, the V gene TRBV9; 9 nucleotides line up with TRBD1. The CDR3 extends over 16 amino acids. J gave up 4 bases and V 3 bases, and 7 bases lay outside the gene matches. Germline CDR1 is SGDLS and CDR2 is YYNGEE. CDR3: CASSDGTGISTGELFF. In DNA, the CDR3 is TGTGCCAGCAGCGACGGGACAGGGATTAGCACCGGGGAGCTGTTTTTT. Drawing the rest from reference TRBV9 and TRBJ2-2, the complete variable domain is DSGVTQTPKHLITATGQRVTLRCSPRSGDLSVYWYQQSLDQGLQFLIQYYNGEERAKGNILERFSAQQFPDLHSELNLSSLELGDSALYFCASSDGTGISTGELFFGEGSRLTVL.

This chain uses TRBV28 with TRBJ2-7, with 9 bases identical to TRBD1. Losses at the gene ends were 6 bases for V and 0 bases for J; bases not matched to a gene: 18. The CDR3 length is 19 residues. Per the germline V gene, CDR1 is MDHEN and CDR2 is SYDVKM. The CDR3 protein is CASSHQSWTGAKSSYEQYF. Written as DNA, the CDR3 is TGTGCCAGCAGCCACCAATCTTGGACAGGGGCAAAGTCCTCCTACGAGCAGTACTTC.

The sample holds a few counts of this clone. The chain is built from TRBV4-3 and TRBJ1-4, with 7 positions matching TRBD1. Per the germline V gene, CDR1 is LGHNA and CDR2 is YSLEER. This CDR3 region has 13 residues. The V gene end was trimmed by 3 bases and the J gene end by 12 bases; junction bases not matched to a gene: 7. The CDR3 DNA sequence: TGCGCCAGCAGCCATGGGACAGCTGAGCAACTGTTTTTT. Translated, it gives CASSHGTAEQLFF.

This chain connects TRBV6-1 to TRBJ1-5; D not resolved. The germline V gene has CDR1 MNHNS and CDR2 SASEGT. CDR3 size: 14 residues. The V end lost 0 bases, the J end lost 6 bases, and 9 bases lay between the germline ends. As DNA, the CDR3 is TGTGCCAGCAGTGAAGCAGGAGGGTTTCAGCCCCAGCATTTT. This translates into CASSEAGGFQPQHF.

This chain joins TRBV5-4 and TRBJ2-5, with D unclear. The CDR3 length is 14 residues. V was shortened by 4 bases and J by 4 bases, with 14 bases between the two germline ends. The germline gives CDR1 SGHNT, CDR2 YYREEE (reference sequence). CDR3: CASSPVGSSETQYF. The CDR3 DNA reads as TGTGCCAGCAGCCCGGTGGGGTCATCAGAGACCCAGTACTTC.

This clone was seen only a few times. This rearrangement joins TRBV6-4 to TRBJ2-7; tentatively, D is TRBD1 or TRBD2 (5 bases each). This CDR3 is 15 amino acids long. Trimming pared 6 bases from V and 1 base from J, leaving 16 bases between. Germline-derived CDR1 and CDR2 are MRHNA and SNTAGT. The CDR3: CASRVEGKGSYEQYF. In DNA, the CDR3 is TGTGCCAGCAGGGTAGAGGGGAAGGGATCCTACGAGCAGTACTTC.

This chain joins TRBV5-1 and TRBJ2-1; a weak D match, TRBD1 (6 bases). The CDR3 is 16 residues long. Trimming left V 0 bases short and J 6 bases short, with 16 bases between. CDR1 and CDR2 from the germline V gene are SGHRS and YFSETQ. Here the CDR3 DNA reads TGCGCCAGCAGCTTGGGGGGGCCAAGTTCTCTCAATGAGCAGTTCTTC. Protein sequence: CASSLGGPSSLNEQFF.

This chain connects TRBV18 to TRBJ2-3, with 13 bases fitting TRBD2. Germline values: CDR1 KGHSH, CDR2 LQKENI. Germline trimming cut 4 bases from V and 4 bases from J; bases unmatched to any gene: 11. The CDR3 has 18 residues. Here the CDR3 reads CASSLRLAGGQQSDTQYF. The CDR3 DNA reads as TGTGCCAGCTCACTCAGACTAGCGGGAGGTCAACAGTCAGATACGCAGTATTTT.

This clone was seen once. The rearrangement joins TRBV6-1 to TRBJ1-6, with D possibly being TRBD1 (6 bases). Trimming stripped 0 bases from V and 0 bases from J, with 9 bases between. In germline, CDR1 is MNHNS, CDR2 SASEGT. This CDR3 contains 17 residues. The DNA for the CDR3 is TGTGCCAGCAGTGAAGCGGGGGCCGCCTCCTATAATTCACCCCTCCACTTT. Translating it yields CASSEAGAASYNSPLHF.

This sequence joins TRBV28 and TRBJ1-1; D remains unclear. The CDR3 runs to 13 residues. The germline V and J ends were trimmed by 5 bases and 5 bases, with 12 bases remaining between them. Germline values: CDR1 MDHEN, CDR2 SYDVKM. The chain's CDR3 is CASSPSWGTEAFF. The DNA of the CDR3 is TGTGCCAGCAGTCCTTCGTGGGGAACTGAAGCTTTCTTT.

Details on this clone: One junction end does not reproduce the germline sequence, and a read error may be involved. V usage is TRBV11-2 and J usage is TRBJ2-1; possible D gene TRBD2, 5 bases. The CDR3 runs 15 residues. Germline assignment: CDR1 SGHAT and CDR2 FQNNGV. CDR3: CASSLGLASNNEQFF. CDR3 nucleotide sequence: TGTGCCAGCAGCTTAGGCCTAGCCTCCAACAATGAGCAGTTCTTC.

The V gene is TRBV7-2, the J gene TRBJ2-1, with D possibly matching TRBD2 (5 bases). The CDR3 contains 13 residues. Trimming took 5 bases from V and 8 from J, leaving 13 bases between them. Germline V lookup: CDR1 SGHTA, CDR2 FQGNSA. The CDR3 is CASSTYTSDEQFF. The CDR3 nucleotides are TGTGCCAGCAGCACCTATACTAGTGATGAGCAGTTCTTC.

The CDR3 protein is CASSQDNRGLKTQYF. CDR3 nucleotide sequence: TGCGCCAGCAGCCAAGATAACAGGGGGCTTAAGACCCAGTACTTC. The V and J genes are TRBV4-3 and TRBJ2-5, with TRBD1 matching over 9 bases. The V and J ends lost 0 bases and 6 bases, in that order; junction bases with no gene match: 5. This CDR3 has 15 amino acids. Per germline, CDR1 LGHNA and CDR2 YSLEER.

In DNA form, the CDR3 reads TGTGCCAGCAGCTTTGGGCTCCAGGGAGGGTACGAAAAACTGTTTTTT. Encoded protein: CASSFGLQGGYEKLFF. This rearrangement joins TRBV5-6 to TRBJ1-4; the D gene is possibly TRBD1 (5 bases). Germline loops: CDR1 SGHDT, CDR2 YYEEEE. V was cut by 2 bases and J by 8 bases, with 19 bases left in between. This CDR3 contains 16 residues.

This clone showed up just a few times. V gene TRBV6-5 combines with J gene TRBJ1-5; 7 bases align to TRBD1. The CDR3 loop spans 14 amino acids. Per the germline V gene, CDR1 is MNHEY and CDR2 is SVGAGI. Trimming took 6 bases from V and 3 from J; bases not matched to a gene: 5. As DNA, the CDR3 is TGTGCCAGCAGAACACAGGGGTTCAATCAGCCCCAGCATTTT. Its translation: CASRTQGFNQPQHF.

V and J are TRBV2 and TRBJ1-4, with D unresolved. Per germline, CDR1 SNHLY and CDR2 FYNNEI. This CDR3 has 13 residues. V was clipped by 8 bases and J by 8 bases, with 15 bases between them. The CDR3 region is CASRISSLEKLFF. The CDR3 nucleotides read TGTGCCAGCCGTATTAGTTCCCTGGAAAAACTGTTTTTT.

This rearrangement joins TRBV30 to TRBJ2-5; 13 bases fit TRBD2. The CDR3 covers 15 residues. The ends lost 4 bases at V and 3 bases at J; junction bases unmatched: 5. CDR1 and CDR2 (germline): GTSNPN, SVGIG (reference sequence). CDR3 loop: CAWTSGLAGEETQYF. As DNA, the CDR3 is TGTGCCTGGACCTCAGGACTAGCGGGAGAAGAGACCCAGTACTTC.

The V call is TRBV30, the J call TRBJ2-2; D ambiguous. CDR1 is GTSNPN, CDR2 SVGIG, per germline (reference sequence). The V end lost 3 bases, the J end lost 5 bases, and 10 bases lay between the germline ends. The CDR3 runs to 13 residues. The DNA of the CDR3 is TGTGCCTGGAGCCCCTTCGATACCGGGGAGCTGTTTTTT. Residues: CAWSPFDTGELFF.

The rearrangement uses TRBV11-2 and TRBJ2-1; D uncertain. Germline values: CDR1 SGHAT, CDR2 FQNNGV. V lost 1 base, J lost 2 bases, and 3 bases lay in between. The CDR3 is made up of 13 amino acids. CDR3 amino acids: CASSLGTYNEQFF. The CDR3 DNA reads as TGTGCCAGCAGCTTAGGAACCTACAATGAGCAGTTCTTC. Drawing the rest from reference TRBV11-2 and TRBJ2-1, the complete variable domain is EAGVAQSPRYKIIEKRQSVAFWCNPISGHATLYWYQQILGQGPKLLIQFQNNGVVDDSQLPKDRFSAERLKGVDSTLKIQPAKLEDSAVYLCASSLGTYNEQFFGPGTRLTVL.

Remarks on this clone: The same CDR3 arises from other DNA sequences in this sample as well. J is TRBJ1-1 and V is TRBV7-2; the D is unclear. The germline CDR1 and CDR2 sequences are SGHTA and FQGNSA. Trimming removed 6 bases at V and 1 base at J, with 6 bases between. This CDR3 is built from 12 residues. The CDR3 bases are TGTGCCAGCAGTTTTAAGAACACTGAAGCTTTCTTT. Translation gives CASSFKNTEAFF.

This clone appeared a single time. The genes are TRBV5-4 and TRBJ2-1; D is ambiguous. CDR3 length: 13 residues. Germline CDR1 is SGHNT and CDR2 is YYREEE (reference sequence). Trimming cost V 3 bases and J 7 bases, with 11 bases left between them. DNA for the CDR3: TGTGCCAGCAGCTCTCCCATGGCGAATGAGCAGTTCTTC. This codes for CASSSPMANEQFF.

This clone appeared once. DNA for the CDR3: TGTGCCAGTAGTCCCTCGTTCGTCTACGAGCAGTACTTC. It specifies CASSPSFVYEQYF. The chain employs TRBV19 and TRBJ2-7; D is uncertain. The CDR3 runs to 13 residues. The germline V gene encodes CDR1 LNHDA and CDR2 SQIVND (reference sequence). V was clipped by 5 bases and J by 3 bases, with 11 bases between them.

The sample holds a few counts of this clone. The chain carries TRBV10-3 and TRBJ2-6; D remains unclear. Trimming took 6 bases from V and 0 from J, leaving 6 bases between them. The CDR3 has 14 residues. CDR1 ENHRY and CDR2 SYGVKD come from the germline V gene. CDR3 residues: CAISAFSGANVLTF. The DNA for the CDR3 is TGTGCCATCAGCGCTTTCTCTGGGGCCAACGTCCTGACTTTC.

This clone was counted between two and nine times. CDR3 in amino acids: CASRDRGLTEAFF. The CDR3 DNA follows: TGTGCCAGCCGCGACAGGGGGCTAACTGAAGCTTTCTTT. The rearrangement uses TRBV2 and TRBJ1-1; 10 bases fit TRBD1. The junction had 5 bases not matched to a gene; V was cut back by 8 bases and J by 5 bases. CDR3 size: 13 residues. Germline V gene sequence: CDR1 SNHLY, CDR2 FYNNEI.

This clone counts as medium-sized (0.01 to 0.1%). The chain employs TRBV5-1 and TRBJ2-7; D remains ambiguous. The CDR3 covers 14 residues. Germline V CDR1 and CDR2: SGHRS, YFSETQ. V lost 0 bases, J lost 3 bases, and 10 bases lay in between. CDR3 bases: TGCGCCAGCAGCTTGGCCAGTAGGAACTACGAGCAGTACTTC. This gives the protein CASSLASRNYEQYF.

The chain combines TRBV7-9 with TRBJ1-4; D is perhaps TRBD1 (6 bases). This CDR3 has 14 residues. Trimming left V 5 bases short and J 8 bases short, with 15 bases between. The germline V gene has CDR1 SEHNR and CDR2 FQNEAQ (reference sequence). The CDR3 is CASSRTSQGEKLFF. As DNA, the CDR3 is TGTGCCAGCAGCCGCACGTCCCAGGGGGAAAAACTGTTTTTT.